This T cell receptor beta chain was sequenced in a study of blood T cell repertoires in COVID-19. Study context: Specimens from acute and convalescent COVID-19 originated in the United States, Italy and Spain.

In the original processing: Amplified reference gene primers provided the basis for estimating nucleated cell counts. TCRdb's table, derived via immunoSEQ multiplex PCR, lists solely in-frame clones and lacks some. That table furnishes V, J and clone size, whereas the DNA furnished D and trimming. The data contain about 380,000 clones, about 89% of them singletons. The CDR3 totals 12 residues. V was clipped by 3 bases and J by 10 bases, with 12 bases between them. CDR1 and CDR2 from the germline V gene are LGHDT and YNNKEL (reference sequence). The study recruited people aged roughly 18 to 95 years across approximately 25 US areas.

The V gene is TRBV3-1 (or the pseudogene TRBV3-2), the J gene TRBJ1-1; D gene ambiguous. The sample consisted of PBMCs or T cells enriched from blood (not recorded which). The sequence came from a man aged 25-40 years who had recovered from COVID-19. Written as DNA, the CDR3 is TGTGCCAGCAGCCAGACCACCTCGGGAGCTTTCTTT. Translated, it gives CASSQTTSGAFF.